These 5 T cell receptor beta chains came from one sample sequenced in a study of cytomegalovirus exposure and HLA in healthy donors. PCR involved 60 Vbeta and 13 Jbeta primers. The method was immunoSEQ multiplex PCR; TCRdb's version includes in-frame clones alone and lacks a portion of them. The table lists under 200,000 clones, around 68% of them singletons. The sample comprised PBMCs. The receptors here all came from a woman aged 40 to 49 in good health and CMV-seropositive.

This chain connects TRBV7-9 to TRBJ2-6; TRBD1 matches at 8 bases. V shed 4 bases, J shed 4 bases, and the junction held 3 bases outside the gene matches. Germline V lookup: CDR1 SEHNR, CDR2 FQNEAQ (reference sequence). CDR3 length: 15 residues. CDR3 region: CASSSRGPGANVLTF. The DNA of the CDR3 is TGTGCCAGCAGCTCCAGGGGGCCCGGGGCCAACGTCCTGACTTTC.

This clone was seen more than once but under ten times. The J gene is TRBJ1-1, the V gene TRBV28, with D uncertain. The CDR3 consists of 13 residues. Germline lookup yields CDR1 MDHEN and CDR2 SYDVKM. V shed 2 bases and J shed 6 bases, with 10 bases lying between them. CDR3: CASSLAGIAEAFF. The CDR3 DNA follows: TGTGCCAGCAGTTTAGCGGGAATCGCTGAAGCTTTCTTT.

V gene TRBV14 combines with J gene TRBJ1-6; possibly TRBD1 for D (6 bases). The CDR3 consists of 18 residues. V was trimmed by 2 bases and J by 9 bases, leaving 23 bases between them. CDR1 is SGHDN and CDR2 is FVKESK in the germline V gene. The CDR3 DNA reads as TGTGCCAGCAGCCAATTCTCCGCCGATTCAGGGGTGGGTTCACCCCTCCACTTT. Protein sequence: CASSQFSADSGVGSPLHF.

Remarks on this clone: Sequence at one end of the junction differs from germline and may be a read error. The rearrangement links TRBV5-1 to TRBJ2-3, with D perhaps matching TRBD2 (6 bases). Germline V gene lookup returns CDR1 SGHRS and CDR2 YFSETQ. CDR3 size: 13 residues. The CDR3 reads CASMGTSTDMQYF. CDR3 bases: TGCGCCTCTATGGGTACTAGCACAGATATGCAGTATTTT.

This rearrangement joins TRBV28 to TRBJ2-1; TRBD2 is a possible D gene (5 bases). The CDR3 length is 15 residues. V gave up 3 bases and J gave up 5 bases, with 14 bases separating them. Looked up from germline, CDR1 is MDHEN and CDR2 is SYDVKM. The CDR3 coding sequence is TGTGCCAGCAGTTTTGCGGACTCGCCTCACAATGAGCAGTTCTTC. Encoded protein: CASSFADSPHNEQFF.